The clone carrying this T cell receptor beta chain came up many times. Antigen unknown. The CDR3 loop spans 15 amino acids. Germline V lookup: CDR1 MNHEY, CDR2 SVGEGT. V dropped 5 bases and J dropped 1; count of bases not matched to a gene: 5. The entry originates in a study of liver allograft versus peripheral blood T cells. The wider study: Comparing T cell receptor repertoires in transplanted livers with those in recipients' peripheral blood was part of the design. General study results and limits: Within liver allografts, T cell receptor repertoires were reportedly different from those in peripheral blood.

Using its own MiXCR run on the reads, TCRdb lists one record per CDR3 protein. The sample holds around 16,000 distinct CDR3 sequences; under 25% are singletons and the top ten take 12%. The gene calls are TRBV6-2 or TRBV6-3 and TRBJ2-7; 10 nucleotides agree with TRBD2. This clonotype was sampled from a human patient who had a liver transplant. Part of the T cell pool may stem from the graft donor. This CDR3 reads CASSARGLASYEQYF. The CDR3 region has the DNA TGTGCCAGCAGTGCCCGGGGACTAGCGTCCTACGAGCAGTACTTC.